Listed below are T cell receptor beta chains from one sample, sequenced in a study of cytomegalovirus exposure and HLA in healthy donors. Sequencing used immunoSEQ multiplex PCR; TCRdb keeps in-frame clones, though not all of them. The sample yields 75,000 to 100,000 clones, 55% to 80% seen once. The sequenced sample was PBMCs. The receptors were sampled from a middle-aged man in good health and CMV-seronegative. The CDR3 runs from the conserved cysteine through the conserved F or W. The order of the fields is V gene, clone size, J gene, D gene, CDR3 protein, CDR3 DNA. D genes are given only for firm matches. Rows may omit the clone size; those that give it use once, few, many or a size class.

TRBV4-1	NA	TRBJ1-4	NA	CASSQAPRLSNSEGGRLFF	TGCGCCAGCAGCCAAGCCCCCAGACTCTCCAATTCAGAGGGAGGGAGACTGTTTTTT
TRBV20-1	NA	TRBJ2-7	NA	CSAQDRAEQYF	TGCAGTGCTCAGGACAGAGCCGAGCAGTACTTC
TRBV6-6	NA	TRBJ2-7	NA	CASKQGRVLGEQYF	TGTGCCAGTAAACAGGGTAGGGTCCTAGGCGAGCAGTACTTC
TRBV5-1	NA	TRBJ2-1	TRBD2	CASSLFASGGYNEQFF	TGCGCCAGCAGCTTGTTCGCTAGCGGGGGCTACAATGAGCAGTTCTTC
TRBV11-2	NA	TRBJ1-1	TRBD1	CASSLGVTGRGALNTEAFF	TGTGCCAGCAGCTTGGGGGTGACAGGGAGAGGGGCTTTGAACACTGAAGCTTTCTTT
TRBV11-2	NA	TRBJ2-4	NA	CASSLTPPGVNIQYF	TGTGCCAGCAGCTTGACCCCGCCAGGTGTAAACATTCAGTACTTC
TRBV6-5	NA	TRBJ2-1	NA	CASRDTGIYNEQFF	TGTGCCAGCAGGGACACAGGGATTTACAATGAGCAGTTCTTC
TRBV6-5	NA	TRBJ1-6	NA	CASSPGGGSPLHF	TGTGCCAGCAGCCCCGGGGGGGGGTCACCCCTCCACTTT
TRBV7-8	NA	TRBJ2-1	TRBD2	CASSLRAGDRNEQFF	TGTGCCAGCAGCTTACGAGCGGGGGATCGCAATGAGCAGTTCTTC
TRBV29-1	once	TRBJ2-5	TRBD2	CSVDGLAGERRETQYF	TGCAGCGTTGATGGACTAGCGGGGGAGAGGCGAGAGACCCAGTACTTC
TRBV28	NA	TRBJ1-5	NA	CASTPGGTDQPQHF	TGTGCCAGCACCCCTGGGGGCACCGATCAGCCCCAGCATTTT
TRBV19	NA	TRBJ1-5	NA	CASSRGGARGNQPQHF	TGTGCCAGTAGTAGGGGGGGGGCGCGGGGCAATCAGCCCCAGCATTTT
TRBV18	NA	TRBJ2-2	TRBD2	CASSTPREGNTGELFF	TGTGCCAGCTCAACGCCCAGGGAGGGGAACACCGGGGAGCTGTTTTTT
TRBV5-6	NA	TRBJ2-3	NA	CASSFSPSDLDTQYF	TGTGCCAGCAGCTTTTCCCCGAGTGATTTAGATACGCAGTATTTT
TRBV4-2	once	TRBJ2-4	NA	CASSQEGAIQYF	TGTGCCAGCAGCCAAGAGGGGGCGATTCAGTACTTC
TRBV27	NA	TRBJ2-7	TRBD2	CASSIAGGGSYEQYF	TGTGCCAGCAGTATAGCGGGGGGAGGCTCCTACGAGCAGTACTTC
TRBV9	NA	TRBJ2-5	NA	CASSARGGTQYF	TGTGCCAGCAGCGCACGGGGTGGGACCCAGTACTTC
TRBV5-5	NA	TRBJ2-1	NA	CASSLGSSGFSYNEQFF	TGTGCCAGCAGCTTAGGTTCCAGCGGATTCTCCTACAATGAGCAGTTCTTC
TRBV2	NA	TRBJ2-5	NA	CASKNSRGETQYF	TGTGCCAGCAAGAATTCGAGAGGGGAGACCCAGTACTTC
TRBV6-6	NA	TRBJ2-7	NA	CASRTNTRSAEQYF	TGTGCCAGCAGGACAAACACTAGATCGGCGGAGCAGTACTTC
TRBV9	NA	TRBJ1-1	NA	CASSSRGMNTEAFF	TGTGCCAGCAGCTCCAGGGGTATGAACACTGAAGCTTTCTTT
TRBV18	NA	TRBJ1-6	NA	CASSPDSHNSPLHF	TGTGCCAGCTCTCCCGACAGCCATAATTCACCCCTCCACTTT
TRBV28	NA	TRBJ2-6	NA	CASRAQQSSGANVLTF	TGTGCCAGCAGGGCCCAACAGAGCTCTGGGGCCAACGTCCTGACTTTC
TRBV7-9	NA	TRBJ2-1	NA	CASSFGQLDEQFF	TGTGCCAGCAGCTTCGGACAGTTGGATGAGCAGTTCTTC
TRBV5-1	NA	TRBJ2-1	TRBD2	CASSLRLAGAQVVNEQFF	TGCGCCAGCAGCTTGCGACTAGCGGGGGCCCAGGTGGTCAATGAGCAGTTCTTC
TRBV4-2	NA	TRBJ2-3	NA	CASSQDPEQGHPDTQYF	TGTGCCAGCAGCCAAGATCCCGAACAGGGACATCCAGATACGCAGTATTTT
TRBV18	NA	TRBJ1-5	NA	CASSLGQGSNQPQHF	TGTGCCAGCTCATTAGGCCAGGGAAGCAATCAGCCCCAGCATTTT
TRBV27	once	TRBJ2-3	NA	CASSLFPDMRLSDTQYF	TGTGCCAGCAGTTTATTCCCGGACATGCGGCTCTCAGATACGCAGTATTTT
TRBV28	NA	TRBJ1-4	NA	CASRSTGAGTNEKLFF	TGTGCCAGCAGGTCAACCGGAGCGGGGACTAATGAAAAACTGTTTTTT
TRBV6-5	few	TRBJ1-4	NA	CASSSVATNEKLFF	TGTGCCAGCAGTTCCGTTGCAACTAATGAAAAACTGTTTTTT
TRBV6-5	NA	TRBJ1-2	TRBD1	CASIGTGHYGYTF	TGTGCCAGCATTGGGACAGGGCACTATGGCTACACCTTC
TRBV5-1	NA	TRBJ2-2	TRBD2	CASSFGGGANTGELFF	TGCGCCAGCAGCTTTGGCGGGGGGGCCAACACCGGGGAGCTGTTTTTT
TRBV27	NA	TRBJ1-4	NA	CASSLSFGQVYEKLFF	TGTGCCAGCAGTTTATCGTTTGGGCAGGTATACGAAAAACTGTTTTTT
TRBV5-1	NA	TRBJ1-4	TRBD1	CASSWTGPGEKLFF	TGCGCCAGCAGCTGGACAGGGCCAGGGGAAAAACTGTTTTTT
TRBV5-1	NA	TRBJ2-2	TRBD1	CASSVRTGGDGELFF	TGCGCCAGCAGCGTAAGGACAGGTGGGGACGGGGAGCTGTTTTTT
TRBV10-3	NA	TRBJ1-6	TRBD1	CAISGKGQGRSPLHF	TGTGCCATCAGTGGCAAAGGACAGGGTCGTTCACCCCTCCACTTT
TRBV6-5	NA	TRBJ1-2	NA	CASSTAGGYGYTF	TGTGCCAGCAGTACCGCGGGGGGCTATGGCTACACCTTC
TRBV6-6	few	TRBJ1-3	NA	CASSYRGTGNTIYF	TGTGCCAGCAGTTACAGAGGGACTGGAAACACCATATATTTT
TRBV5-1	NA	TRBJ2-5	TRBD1	CASSFGQGTETQYF	TGCGCCAGCAGCTTTGGACAGGGCACAGAGACCCAGTACTTC
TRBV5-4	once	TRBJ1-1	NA	CASSSGSNTEAFF	TGTGCCAGCAGCTCAGGGTCGAACACTGAAGCTTTCTTT
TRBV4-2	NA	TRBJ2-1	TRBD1	CASSPGQGLWNEQFF	TGTGCCAGCAGCCCGGGACAGGGCCTTTGGAATGAGCAGTTCTTC
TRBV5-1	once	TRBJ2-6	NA	CASSAGPGANVLTF	TGCGCCAGCAGCGCGGGACCTGGGGCCAACGTCCTGACTTTC
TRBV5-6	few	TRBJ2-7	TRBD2	CASSPLTPGLREQYF	TGTGCCAGCAGCCCATTGACCCCGGGACTACGCGAGCAGTACTTC
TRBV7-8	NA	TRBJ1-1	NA	CASTRGNTEAFF	TGTGCCAGCACCAGGGGGAACACTGAAGCTTTCTTT
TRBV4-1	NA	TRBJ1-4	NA	CASSQVGGEKLFF	TGCGCCAGCAGCCAGGTCGGAGGGGAAAAACTGTTTTTT